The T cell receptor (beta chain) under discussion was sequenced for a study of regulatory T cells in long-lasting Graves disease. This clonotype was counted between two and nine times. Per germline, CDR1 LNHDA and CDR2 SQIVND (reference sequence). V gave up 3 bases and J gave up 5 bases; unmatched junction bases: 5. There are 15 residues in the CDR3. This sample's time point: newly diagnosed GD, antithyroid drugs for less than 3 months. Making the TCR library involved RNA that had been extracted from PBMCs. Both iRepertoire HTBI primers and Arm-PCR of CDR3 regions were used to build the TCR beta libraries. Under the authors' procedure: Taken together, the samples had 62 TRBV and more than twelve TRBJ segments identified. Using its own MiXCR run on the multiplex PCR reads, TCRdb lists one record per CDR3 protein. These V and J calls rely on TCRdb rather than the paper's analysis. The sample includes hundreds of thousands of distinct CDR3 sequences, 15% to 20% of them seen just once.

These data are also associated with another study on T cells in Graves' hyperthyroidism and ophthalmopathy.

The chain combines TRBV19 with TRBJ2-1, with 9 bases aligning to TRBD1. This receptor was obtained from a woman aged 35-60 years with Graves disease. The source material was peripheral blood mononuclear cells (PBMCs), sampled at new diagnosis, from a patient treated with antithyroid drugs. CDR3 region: CASSITGGFDNEQFF. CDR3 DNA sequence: TGTGCCAGTAGTATCACAGGGGGCTTCGACAATGAGCAGTTCTTC.